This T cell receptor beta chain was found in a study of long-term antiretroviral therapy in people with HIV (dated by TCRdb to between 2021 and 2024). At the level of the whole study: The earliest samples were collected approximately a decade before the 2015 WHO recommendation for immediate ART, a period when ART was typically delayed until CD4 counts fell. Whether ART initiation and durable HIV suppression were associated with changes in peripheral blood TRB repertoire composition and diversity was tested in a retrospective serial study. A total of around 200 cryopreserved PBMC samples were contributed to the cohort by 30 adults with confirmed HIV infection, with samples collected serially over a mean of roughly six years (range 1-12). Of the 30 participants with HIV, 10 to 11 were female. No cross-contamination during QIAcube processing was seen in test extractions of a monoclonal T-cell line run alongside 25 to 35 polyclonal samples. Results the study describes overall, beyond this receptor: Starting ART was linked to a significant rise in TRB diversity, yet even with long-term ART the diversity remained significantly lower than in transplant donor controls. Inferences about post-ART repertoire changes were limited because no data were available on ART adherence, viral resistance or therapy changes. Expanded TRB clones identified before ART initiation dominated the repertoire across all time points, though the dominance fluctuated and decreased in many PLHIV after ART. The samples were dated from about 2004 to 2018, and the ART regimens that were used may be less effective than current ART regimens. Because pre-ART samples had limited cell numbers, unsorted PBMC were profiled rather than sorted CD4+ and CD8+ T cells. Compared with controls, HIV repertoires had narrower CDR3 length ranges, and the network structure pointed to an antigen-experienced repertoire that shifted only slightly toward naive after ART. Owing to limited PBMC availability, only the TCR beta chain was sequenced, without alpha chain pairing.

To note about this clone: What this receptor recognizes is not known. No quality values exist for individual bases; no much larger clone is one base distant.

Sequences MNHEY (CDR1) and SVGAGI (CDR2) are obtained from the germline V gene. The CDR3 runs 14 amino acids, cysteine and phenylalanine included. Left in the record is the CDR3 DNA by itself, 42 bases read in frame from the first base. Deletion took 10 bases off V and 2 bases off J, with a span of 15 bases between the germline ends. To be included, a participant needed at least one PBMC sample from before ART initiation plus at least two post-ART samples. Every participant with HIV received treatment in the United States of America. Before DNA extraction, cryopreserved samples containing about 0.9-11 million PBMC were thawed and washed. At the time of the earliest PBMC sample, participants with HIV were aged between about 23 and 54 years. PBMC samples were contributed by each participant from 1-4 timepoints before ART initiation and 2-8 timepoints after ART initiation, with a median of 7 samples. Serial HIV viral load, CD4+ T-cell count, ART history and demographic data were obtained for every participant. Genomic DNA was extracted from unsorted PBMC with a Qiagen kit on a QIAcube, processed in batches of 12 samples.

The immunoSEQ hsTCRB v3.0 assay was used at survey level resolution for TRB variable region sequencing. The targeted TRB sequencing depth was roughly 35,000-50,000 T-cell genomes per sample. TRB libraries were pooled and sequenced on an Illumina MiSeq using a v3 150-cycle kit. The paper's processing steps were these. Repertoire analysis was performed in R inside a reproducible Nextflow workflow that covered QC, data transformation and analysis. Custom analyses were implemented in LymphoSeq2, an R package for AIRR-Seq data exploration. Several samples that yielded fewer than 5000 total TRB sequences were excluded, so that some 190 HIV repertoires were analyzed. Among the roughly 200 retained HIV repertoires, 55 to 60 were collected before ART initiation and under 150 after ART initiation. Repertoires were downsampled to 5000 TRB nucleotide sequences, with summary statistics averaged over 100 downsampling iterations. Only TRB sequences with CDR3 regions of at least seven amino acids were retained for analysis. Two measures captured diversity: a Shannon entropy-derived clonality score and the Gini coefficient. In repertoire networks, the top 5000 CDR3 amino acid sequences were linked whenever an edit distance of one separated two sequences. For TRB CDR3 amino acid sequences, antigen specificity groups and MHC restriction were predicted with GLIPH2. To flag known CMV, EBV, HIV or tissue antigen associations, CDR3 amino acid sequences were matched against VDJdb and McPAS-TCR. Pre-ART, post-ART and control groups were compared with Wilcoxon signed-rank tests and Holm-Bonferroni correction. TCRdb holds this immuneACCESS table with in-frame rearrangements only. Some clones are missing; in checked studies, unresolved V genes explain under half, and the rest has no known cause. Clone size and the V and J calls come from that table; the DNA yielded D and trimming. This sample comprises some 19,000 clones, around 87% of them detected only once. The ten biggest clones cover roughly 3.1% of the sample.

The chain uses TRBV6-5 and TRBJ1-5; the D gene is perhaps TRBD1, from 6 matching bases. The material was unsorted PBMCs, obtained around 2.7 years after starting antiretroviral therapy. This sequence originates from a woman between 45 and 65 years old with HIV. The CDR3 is CATRGGFGNQPQHF. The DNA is TGTGCCACCCGAGGGGGTTTCGGCAATCAGCCCCAGCATTTT.